A selection of T cell receptor beta chains follows, all from one sample in a study of shared clonotypes between healthy human individuals. Assay used: immunoSEQ multiplex PCR; TCRdb lists only in-frame clones, some missing. The sample shows about 1 million clones, approximately 70% of them seen only once. Sequences were obtained from memory CD4+ T cells sorted from blood. Receptor source: a man younger than 35 in good health. The CDR3 runs from the conserved cysteine through the conserved F or W. The order of the fields is J gene, D gene, clone size, V gene, CDR3 protein, CDR3 DNA. A D gene is named only where the DNA matches it firmly. Part of the rows lack a size; the others show once, few, many or a class for expanded clones.

>TRBJ1-1|-|-|TRBV5-1
CASSFSGRDTEAFF
TGCGCCAGCAGCTTTTCAGGCAGGGATACTGAAGCTTTCTTT
>TRBJ2-7|TRBD1|-|TRBV6-1
CASSGGQSYEQYF
TGTGCCAGCAGTGGGGGACAGTCCTACGAGCAGTACTTC
>TRBJ1-2|-|-|TRBV7-2
CASSSSPSNYGYTF
TGTGCCAGCAGCTCCTCTCCGTCTAACTATGGCTACACCTTC
>TRBJ2-1|TRBD2|-|TRBV6-5
CAARTSGYNEQFF
TGTGCCGCCAGGACTAGCGGTTACAATGAGCAGTTCTTC
>TRBJ1-4|-|few|TRBV19
CASSLGWGANEKLFF
TGTGCCAGTAGCCTCGGATGGGGGGCTAATGAAAAACTGTTTTTT
>TRBJ2-1|TRBD1|-|TRBV19
CASRGGQTSNEQFF
TGTGCCAGTAGAGGGGGACAGACTTCCAATGAGCAGTTCTTC
>TRBJ2-7|-|-|TRBV5-1
CASSLDGDAYEQYF
TGCGCCAGCAGCTTGGACGGGGATGCCTACGAGCAGTACTTC
>TRBJ2-5|-|-|TRBV2
CASATSLRGETQYF
TGTGCCAGTGCGACATCCCTTCGGGGAGAGACCCAGTACTTC
>TRBJ1-2|-|-|TRBV6-6
CASSLSAGDYGYTF
TGTGCCAGCAGCCTTAGTGCCGGGGACTATGGCTACACCTTC
>TRBJ2-5|-|-|TRBV5-1
CASSLDTGAQETQYF
TGCGCCAGCAGCTTGGACACTGGCGCCCAAGAGACCCAGTACTTC
>TRBJ1-2|TRBD1|few|TRBV10-3
CAFGDPGQGGGYTF
TGTGCCTTCGGGGATCCGGGTCAGGGGGGAGGCTACACCTTC
>TRBJ2-5|TRBD2|-|TRBV19
CASSSGLAGGVTQYF
TGTGCCAGTAGTTCCGGACTAGCGGGAGGTGTGACCCAGTACTTC
>TRBJ1-6|-|few|TRBV10-2
CASSDGVGSYNSPLHF
TGCGCCAGCAGTGATGGGGTGGGGTCCTATAATTCACCCCTCCACTTT
>TRBJ2-3|TRBD1|-|TRBV10-3
CAISDRDRRTDTQYF
TGTGCCATCAGTGACCGGGACAGGAGGACAGATACGCAGTATTTT
>TRBJ1-2|-|-|TRBV7-2
CASSLDGVGYGYTF
TGTGCCAGCAGCTTAGACGGGGTGGGCTATGGCTACACCTTC
>TRBJ1-2|-|-|TRBV28
CASSLGQVYGYTF
TGTGCCAGCAGTTTAGGGCAGGTCTATGGCTACACCTTC
>TRBJ1-5|-|-|TRBV29-1
CSVVDSTGGQPQHF
TGCAGCGTTGTTGACAGCACCGGGGGTCAGCCCCAGCATTTT
>TRBJ2-6|-|-|TRBV5-1
CASSPDPHVGNVLTF
TGCGCCAGCAGCCCGGACCCTCACGTAGGCAACGTCCTGACTTTC
>TRBJ2-5|-|-|TRBV5-1
CASSLVAEAQETQYF
TGCGCCAGCAGCTTGGTAGCGGAGGCCCAAGAGACCCAGTACTTC
>TRBJ2-1|-|-|TRBV30
CAWSVVRNNEQFF
TGTGCCTGGAGTGTAGTGAGGAACAATGAGCAGTTCTTC
>TRBJ1-4|TRBD1|-|TRBV14
CASSHRGQDEKLFF
TGTGCCAGCAGCCACAGGGGGCAGGATGAAAAACTGTTTTTT
>TRBJ2-3|-|-|TRBV5-4
CASSVDLTDTQYF
TGTGCCAGCAGCGTAGACCTCACAGATACGCAGTATTTT
>TRBJ1-1|-|-|TRBV10-3
CAISEEIGEAFF
TGTGCCATCAGTGAGGAGATAGGAGAAGCTTTCTTT
>TRBJ2-2|TRBD2|-|TRBV28
CASSFERGRTGELFF
TGTGCCAGCAGTTTTGAGCGGGGAAGAACCGGGGAGCTGTTTTTT
>TRBJ2-1|-|-|TRBV7-2
CASSHDINEQFF
TGTGCCAGCAGCCACGATATCAATGAGCAGTTCTTC
>TRBJ2-3|-|-|TRBV2
CASSEGPTQYF
TGTGCCAGCAGTGAGGGCCCCACGCAGTATTTT
>TRBJ1-4|-|once|TRBV30
CAWSSSGGLIEKLFF
TGTGCCTGGAGTTCCTCTGGGGGGCTAATTGAAAAACTGTTTTTT
>TRBJ2-7|TRBD2|-|TRBV5-4
CASSFMPSGSFPLLEQYF
TGTGCCAGCAGCTTTATGCCTAGCGGGAGTTTCCCATTACTCGAGCAGTACTTC
>TRBJ2-5|-|-|TRBV10-3
CAISGGETQYF
TGTGCCATCAGTGGAGGGGAGACCCAGTACTTC
>TRBJ2-1|-|once|TRBV6-5
CASSSLGTYNNEQFF
TGTGCCAGCAGTTCCCTCGGGACATATAACAATGAGCAGTTCTTC
>TRBJ2-6|TRBD1|once|TRBV18
CASSGDRGANVLTF
TGTGCCAGCTCAGGGGACAGGGGGGCCAACGTCCTGACTTTC
>TRBJ2-6|-|-|TRBV5-1
CASTRTSSGANVLTF
TGCGCCAGCACGCGGACAAGCTCTGGGGCCAACGTCCTGACTTTC
>TRBJ2-7|TRBD2|-|TRBV6-5
CASRDTSGSYEQYF
TGTGCCAGCAGGGATACTAGCGGTTCCTACGAGCAGTACTTC
>TRBJ1-1|TRBD1|-|TRBV9
CASSVGTGGKMNTEAFF
TGTGCCAGCAGCGTGGGGACAGGCGGAAAAATGAACACTGAAGCTTTCTTT
>TRBJ1-4|-|many|TRBV2
CASSPIQGTNEKLFF
TGTGCCAGCAGTCCAATACAGGGAACTAATGAAAAACTGTTTTTT
>TRBJ1-2|-|few|TRBV6-1
CASSDPVGGYTF
TGTGCCAGCAGCGACCCTGTGGGTGGCTACACCTTC
>TRBJ1-2|TRBD1|-|TRBV6-5
CASSYAARGGGYTF
TGTGCCAGCAGTTACGCCGCCAGGGGGGGTGGCTACACCTTC
>TRBJ2-2|TRBD1|-|TRBV6-6
CASRPQGQGNAGELFF
TGTGCCAGCAGACCACAGGGGCAGGGGAACGCCGGGGAGCTGTTTTTT
>TRBJ2-2|-|-|TRBV2
CASRRSFGELFF
TGTGCCAGCAGAAGGTCCTTCGGGGAGCTGTTTTTT
>TRBJ1-1|-|-|TRBV6-5
CASSQGAWAEAFF
TGTGCCAGCAGCCAGGGAGCTTGGGCTGAAGCTTTCTTT
>TRBJ2-4|TRBD1|-|TRBV7-2
CASSQSRDRGYIQYF
TGTGCCAGCAGCCAAAGCCGGGACAGGGGCTACATTCAGTACTTC
>TRBJ1-1|-|few|TRBV5-8
CASSEAVIEAFF
TGTGCCAGCAGCGAGGCGGTCATTGAAGCTTTCTTT
>TRBJ1-6|TRBD1|-|TRBV2
CASQQGRSPLHF
TGTGCCAGCCAACAGGGGCGGTCACCCCTCCACTTT
>TRBJ2-7|-|few|TRBV7-2
CASSRDQREQYF
TGTGCCAGCAGCCGGGATCAGAGAGAGCAGTACTTC
>TRBJ2-7|TRBD2|-|TRBV7-9
CASSLWPSGSHEQYF
TGTGCCAGCAGCTTATGGCCTAGCGGGAGCCACGAGCAGTACTTC
>TRBJ1-2|-|-|TRBV30
CAWSLGVHGYTF
TGTGCCTGGAGTCTGGGAGTCCATGGCTACACCTTC
>TRBJ2-2|-|-|TRBV7-6
CASSLGDTGELFF
TGTGCCAGCAGCTTAGGGGACACCGGGGAGCTGTTTTTT
>TRBJ1-6|-|-|TRBV30
CAWRGGGSPLHF
TGTGCCTGGAGGGGTGGGGGTTCACCCCTCCACTTT
>TRBJ1-3|-|once|TRBV5-1
CASSLAAGLAGNTIYF
TGCGCCAGCAGCTTGGCGGCAGGGCTGGCTGGAAACACCATATATTTT
>TRBJ1-5|-|-|TRBV6-1
CASTTRKSSNQPQHF
TGTGCCAGCACCACGCGAAAATCTAGCAATCAGCCCCAGCATTTT
>TRBJ2-2|TRBD2|-|TRBV11-2
CASTTQGAGGTGELFF
TGTGCCAGCACCACTCAGGGCGCGGGGGGCACCGGGGAGCTGTTTTTT
>TRBJ2-3|-|-|TRBV7-6
CASSRSGFTDTQYF
TGTGCCAGCAGCCGGAGCGGCTTCACAGATACGCAGTATTTT
>TRBJ2-7|-|-|TRBV10-1
CASSAGVEYEQYF
TGCGCCAGCAGTGCGGGGGTCGAGTACGAGCAGTACTTC
>TRBJ1-6|-|-|TRBV28
CASRTETFSSYNSPLHF
TGTGCCAGCAGAACCGAGACATTTAGCTCCTATAATTCACCCCTCCACTTT
>TRBJ2-1|-|-|TRBV29-1
CSVEPGDRATYNEQFF
TGCAGCGTTGAACCGGGAGACAGGGCCACCTACAATGAGCAGTTCTTC
>TRBJ2-7|TRBD1|many|TRBV15
CATSRRGTGLLEQYF
TGTGCCACCAGCCGAAGGGGGACAGGGTTACTCGAGCAGTACTTC
>TRBJ1-6|-|-|TRBV14
CASNPTGYSPLHF
TGTGCCAGCAACCCCACGGGATATTCACCCCTCCACTTT